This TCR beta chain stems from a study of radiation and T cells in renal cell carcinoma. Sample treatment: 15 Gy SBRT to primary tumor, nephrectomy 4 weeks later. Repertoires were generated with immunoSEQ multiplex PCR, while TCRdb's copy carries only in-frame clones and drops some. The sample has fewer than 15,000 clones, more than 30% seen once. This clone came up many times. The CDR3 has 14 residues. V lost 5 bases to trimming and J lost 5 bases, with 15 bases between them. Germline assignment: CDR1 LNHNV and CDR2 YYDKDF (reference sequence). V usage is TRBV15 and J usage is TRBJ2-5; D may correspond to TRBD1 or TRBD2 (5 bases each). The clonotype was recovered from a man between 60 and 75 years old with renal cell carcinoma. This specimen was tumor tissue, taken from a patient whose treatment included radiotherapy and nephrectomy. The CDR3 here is CATSHGQGGETQYF. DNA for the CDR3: TGTGCCACCAGCCATGGGCAGGGCGGGGAGACCCAGTACTTC.